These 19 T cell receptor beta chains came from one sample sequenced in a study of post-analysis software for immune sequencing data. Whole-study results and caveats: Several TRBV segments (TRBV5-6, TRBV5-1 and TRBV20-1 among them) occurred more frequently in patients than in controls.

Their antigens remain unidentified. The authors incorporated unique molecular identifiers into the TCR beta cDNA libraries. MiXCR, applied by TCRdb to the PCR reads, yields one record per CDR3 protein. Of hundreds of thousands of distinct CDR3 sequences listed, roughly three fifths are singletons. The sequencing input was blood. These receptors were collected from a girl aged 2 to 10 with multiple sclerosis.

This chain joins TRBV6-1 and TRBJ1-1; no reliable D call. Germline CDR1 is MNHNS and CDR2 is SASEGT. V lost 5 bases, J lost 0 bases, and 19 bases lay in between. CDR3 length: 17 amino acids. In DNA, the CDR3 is TGTGCCAGCAGTCCGCTTGATAGACCGCACATGAACACTGAAGCTTTCTTT. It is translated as CASSPLDRPHMNTEAFF.

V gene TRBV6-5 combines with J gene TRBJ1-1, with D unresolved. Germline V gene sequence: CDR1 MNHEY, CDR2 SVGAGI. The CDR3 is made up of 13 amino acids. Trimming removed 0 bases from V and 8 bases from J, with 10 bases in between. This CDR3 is CASSYSTAYEAFF. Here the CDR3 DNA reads TGTGCCAGCAGTTACTCAACAGCGTACGAAGCTTTCTTT.

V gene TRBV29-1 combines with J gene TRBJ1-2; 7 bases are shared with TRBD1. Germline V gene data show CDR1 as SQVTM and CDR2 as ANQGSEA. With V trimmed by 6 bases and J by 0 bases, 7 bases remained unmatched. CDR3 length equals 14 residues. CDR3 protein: CSVEQGVTNYGYTF. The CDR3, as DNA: TGCAGCGTGGAGCAGGGGGTGACTAACTATGGCTACACCTTC.

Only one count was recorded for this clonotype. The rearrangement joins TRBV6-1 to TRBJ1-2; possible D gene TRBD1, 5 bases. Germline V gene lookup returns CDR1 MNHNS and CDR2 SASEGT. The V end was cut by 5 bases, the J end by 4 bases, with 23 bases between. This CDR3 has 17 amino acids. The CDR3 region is CASSTFLSRGTGYGYTF. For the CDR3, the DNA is TGTGCCAGCAGTACCTTTCTGTCTCGGGGGACGGGCTATGGCTACACCTTC.

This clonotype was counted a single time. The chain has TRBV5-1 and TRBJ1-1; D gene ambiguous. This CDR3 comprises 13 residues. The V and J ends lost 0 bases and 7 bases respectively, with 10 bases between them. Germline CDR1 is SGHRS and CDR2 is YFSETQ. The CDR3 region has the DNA TGCGCCAGCAGCTTGGTAAGGGCAGATGAAGCTTTCTTT. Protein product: CASSLVRADEAFF.

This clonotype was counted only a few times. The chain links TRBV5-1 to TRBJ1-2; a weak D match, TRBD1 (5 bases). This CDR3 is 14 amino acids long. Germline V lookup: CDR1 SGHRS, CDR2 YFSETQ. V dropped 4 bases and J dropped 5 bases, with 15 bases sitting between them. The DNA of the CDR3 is TGCGCCAGCAGCCCAGGACAAATAGTTTATGGCTACACCTTC. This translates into CASSPGQIVYGYTF.

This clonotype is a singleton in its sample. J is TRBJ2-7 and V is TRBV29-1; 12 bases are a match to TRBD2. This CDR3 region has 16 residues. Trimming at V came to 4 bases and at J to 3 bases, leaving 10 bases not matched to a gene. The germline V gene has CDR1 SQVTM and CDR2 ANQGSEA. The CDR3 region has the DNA TGCAGCGTTGCAGCACTGACTAGCGGGAGATACTACGAGCAGTACTTC. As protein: CSVAALTSGRYYEQYF.

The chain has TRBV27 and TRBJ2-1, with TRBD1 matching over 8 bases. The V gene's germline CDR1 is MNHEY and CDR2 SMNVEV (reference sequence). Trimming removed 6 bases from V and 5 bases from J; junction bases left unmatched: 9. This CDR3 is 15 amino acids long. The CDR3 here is CASSQTGGPNNEQFF. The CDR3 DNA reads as TGTGCCAGCAGCCAAACAGGGGGGCCCAACAATGAGCAGTTCTTC.

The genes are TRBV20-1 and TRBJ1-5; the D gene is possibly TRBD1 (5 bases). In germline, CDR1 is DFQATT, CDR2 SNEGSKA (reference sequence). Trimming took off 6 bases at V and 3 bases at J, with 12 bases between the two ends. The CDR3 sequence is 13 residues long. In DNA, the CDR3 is TGCAGTGCCCAGGGAGGGGCCAATCAGCCCCAGCATTTT. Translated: CSAQGGANQPQHF.

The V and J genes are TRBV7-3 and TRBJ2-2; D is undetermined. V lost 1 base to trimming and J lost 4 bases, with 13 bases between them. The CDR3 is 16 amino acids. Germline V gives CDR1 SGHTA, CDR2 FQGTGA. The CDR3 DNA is TGTGCCAGCAGCTTAAACCCGCAGCGAAGCACCGGGGAGCTGTTTTTT. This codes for CASSLNPQRSTGELFF. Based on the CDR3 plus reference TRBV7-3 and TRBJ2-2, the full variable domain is GAGVSQTPSNKVTEKGKYVELRCDPISGHTALYWYRQSLGQGPEFLIYFQGTGAADDSGLPNDRFFAVRPEGSVSTLKIQRTERGDSAVYLCASSLNPQRSTGELFFGEGSRLTVL.

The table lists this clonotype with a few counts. This CDR3 reads CASSLAGYGGPGNTEAFF. CDR3 bases: TGTGCCAGCAGTTTAGCAGGGTATGGGGGGCCTGGGAACACTGAAGCTTTCTTT. This chain links TRBV12-3 or TRBV12-4 with TRBJ1-1, with D possibly TRBD1 on 6 matching bases. The CDR3 is made up of 18 amino acids. V lost 0 bases and J lost 1, with 18 bases in between.

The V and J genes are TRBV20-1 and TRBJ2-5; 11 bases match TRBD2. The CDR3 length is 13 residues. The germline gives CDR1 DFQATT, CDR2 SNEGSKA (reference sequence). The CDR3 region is CSAGLAGGETQYF. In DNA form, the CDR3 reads TGCAGCGCCGGACTAGCGGGTGGGGAGACCCAGTACTTC.

The CDR3 coding sequence is TGCGCCAGCAGCTTTGGACCACAGGGATCTAATGAAAAACTGTTTTTT. Its translation is CASSFGPQGSNEKLFF. V and J are TRBV5-1 and TRBJ1-4; D is possibly TRBD1 (6 bases). Trimming cost V 2 bases and J 3 bases, with 14 bases left between them. CDR1 and CDR2 (germline): SGHRS, YFSETQ. The CDR3 has 16 amino acids.

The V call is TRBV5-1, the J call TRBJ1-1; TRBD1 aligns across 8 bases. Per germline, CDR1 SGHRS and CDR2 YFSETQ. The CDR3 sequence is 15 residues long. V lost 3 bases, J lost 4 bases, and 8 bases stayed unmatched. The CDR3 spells CASSSRQGQGTEAFF. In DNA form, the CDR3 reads TGCGCCAGCAGCTCCAGACAAGGACAGGGCACTGAAGCTTTCTTT.

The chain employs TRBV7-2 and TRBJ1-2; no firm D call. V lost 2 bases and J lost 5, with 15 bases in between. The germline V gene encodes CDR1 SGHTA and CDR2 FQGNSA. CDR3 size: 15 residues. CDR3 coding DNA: TGTGCCAGCAGCTTACAGGTGGACGGTGTATATGGCTACACCTTC. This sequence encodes CASSLQVDGVYGYTF.

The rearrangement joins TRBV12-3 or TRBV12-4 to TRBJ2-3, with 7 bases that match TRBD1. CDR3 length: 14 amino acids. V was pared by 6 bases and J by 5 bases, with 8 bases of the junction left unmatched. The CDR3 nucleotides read TGTGCCAGCAGCCGAACCCCAGGGGGAGATACGCAGTATTTT. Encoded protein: CASSRTPGGDTQYF.

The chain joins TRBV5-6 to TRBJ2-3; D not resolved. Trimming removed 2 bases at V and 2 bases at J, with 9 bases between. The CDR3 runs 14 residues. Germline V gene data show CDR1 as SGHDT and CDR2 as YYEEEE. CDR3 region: CASSFLPLTDTQYF. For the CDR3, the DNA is TGTGCCAGCAGCTTTTTGCCACTCACAGATACGCAGTATTTT.

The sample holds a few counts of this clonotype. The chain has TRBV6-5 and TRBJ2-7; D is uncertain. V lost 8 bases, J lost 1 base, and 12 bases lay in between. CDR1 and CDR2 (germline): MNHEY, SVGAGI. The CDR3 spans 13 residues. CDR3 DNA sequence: TGTGCCAGCCGCTTCCGTCGGTCCTACGAGCAGTACTTC. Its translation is CASRFRRSYEQYF.

DNA for the CDR3: TGTGCCAGCAGTCCCGGCCTACTAGCGGGAGGAAGAGGAGATACGCAGTATTTT. This codes for CASSPGLLAGGRGDTQYF. The rearrangement joins TRBV28 to TRBJ2-3; 12 bases match TRBD2. CDR1 is MDHEN, CDR2 SYDVKM, per germline. V trimming: 5 bases; J trimming: 5 bases; junction bases outside the gene matches: 14. The CDR3 runs to 18 residues.